The TCR beta chain described here comes from a study of blood T cell repertoires in COVID-19. At the level of the study: Samples came from the United States, Italy and Spain, spanning acute and convalescent COVID-19. Sources were T cells, B-cell-depleted T cells, or PBMCs; the material itself was cDNA or gDNA.

CDR1 is MDHEN and CDR2 is SYDVKM in the germline V gene. Between the trimmed V and J ends, which lost 6 bases and 8 bases, there was a span of 13 bases. The CDR3 spans 12 residues. Recruited during active infection, patients (from Seattle) were subsequently followed longitudinally. Per the authors' pipeline: By means of reference gene primer amplification, nucleated cell counts were estimated. Method: immunoSEQ multiplex PCR; TCRdb's copy keeps in-frame clones and lacks some. That table is the source of V, J and clone size, and D and trimming were worked out from the DNA. The table records a few hundred thousand clones, 80% to 90% of them present only once.

This clonotype was sampled from a woman in her seventies with COVID-19, enrolled during active disease. The V call is TRBV28, the J call TRBJ1-2, with D possibly matching TRBD1 (6 bases). The sequencing input was peripheral blood. The CDR3 spells CASRTQGGGYTF. CDR3 sequence (DNA): TGTGCCAGCAGGACACAGGGTGGGGGCTACACCTTC.